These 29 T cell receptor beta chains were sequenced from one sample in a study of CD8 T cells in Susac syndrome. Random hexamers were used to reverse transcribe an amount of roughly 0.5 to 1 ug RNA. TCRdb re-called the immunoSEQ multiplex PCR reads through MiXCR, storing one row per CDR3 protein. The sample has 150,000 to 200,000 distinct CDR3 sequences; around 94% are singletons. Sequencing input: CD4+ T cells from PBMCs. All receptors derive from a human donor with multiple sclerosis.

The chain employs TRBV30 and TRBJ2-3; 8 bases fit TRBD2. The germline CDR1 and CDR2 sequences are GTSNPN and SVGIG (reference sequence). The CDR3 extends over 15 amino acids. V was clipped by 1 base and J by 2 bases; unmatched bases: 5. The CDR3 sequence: CAWSAAGGLTDTQYF. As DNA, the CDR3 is TGTGCCTGGAGTGCGGCGGGAGGACTCACAGATACGCAGTATTTT.

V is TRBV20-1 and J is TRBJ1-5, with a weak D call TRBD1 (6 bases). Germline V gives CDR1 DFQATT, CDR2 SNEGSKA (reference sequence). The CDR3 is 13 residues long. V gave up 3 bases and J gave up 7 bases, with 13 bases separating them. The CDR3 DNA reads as TGCAGTGCTAGTCCTGGGGGCCGGCAGCCCCAGCATTTT. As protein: CSASPGGRQPQHF.

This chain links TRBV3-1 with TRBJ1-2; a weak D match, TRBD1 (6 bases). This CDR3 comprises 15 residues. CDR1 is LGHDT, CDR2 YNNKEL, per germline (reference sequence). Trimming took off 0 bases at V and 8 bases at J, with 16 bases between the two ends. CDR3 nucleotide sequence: TGTGCCAGCAGCCAAGAGCTCAGAGGGGGAGGCGGCTACACCTTC. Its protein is CASSQELRGGGGYTF. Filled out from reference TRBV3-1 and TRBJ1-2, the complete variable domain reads DTAVSQTPKYLVTQMGNDKSIKCEQNLGHDTMYWYKQDSKKFLKIMFSYNNKELIINETVPNRFSPKSPDKAHLNLHINSLELGDSAVYFCASSQELRGGGGYTFGSGTRLTVV.

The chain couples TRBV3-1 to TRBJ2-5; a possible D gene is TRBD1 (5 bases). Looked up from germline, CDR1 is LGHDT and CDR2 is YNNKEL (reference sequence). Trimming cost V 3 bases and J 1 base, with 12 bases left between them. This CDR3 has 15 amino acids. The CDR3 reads CASSHSTRGQETQYF. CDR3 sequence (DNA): TGTGCCAGCAGCCACTCGACAAGGGGCCAAGAGACCCAGTACTTC.

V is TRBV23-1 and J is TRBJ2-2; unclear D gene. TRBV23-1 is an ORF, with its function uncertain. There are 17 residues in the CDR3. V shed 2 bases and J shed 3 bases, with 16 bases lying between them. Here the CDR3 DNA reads TGCGCCAGCAGTCAACCAACCCAATTCTTGGACACCGGGGAGCTGTTTTTT. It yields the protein CASSQPTQFLDTGELFF.

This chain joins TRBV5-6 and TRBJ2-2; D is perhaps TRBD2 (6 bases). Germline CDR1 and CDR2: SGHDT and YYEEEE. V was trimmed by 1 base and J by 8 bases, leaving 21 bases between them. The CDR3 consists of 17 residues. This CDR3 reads CASSLTVAEAGIGELFF. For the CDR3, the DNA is TGTGCCAGCAGCTTGACGGTAGCGGAGGCGGGTATAGGGGAGCTGTTTTTT.

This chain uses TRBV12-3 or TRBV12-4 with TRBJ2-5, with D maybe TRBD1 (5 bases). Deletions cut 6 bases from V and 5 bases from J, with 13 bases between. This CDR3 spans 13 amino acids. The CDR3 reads CASRNTGSETQYF. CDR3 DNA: TGTGCCAGCAGGAATACAGGTAGCGAGACCCAGTACTTC.

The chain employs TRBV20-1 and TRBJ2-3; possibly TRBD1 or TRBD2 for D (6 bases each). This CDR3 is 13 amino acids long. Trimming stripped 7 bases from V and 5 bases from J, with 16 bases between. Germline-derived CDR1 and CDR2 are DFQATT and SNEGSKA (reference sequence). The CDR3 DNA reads TGCAGTGGGGGGGCAGGAGGGGGAGATACGCAGTATTTT. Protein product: CSGGAGGGDTQYF.

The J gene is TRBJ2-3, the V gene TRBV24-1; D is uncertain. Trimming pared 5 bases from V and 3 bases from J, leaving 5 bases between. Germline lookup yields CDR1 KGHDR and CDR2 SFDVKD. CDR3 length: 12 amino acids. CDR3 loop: CATSADTDTQYF. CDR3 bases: TGTGCCACCAGTGCGGATACAGATACGCAGTATTTT.

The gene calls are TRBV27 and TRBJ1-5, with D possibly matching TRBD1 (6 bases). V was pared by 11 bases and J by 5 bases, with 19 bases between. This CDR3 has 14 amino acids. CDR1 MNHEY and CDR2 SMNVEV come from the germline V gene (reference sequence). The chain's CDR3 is CASSKGGFDQPQHF. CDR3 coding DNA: TGTGCCTCCTCCAAGGGGGGGTTCGATCAGCCCCAGCATTTT.

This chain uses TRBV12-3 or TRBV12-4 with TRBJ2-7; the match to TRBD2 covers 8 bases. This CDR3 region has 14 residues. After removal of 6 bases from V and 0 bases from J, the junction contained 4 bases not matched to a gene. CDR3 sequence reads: CASRPSGYSYEQYF. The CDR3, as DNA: TGTGCCAGCAGACCTAGCGGGTACTCCTACGAGCAGTACTTC.

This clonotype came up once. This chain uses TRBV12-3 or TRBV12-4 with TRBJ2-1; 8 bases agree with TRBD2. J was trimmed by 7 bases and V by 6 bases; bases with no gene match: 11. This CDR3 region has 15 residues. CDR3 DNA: TGTGCCAGCAGAGTAGCGGGAAGCTCGGGGAATGAGCAGTTCTTC. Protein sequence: CASRVAGSSGNEQFF.

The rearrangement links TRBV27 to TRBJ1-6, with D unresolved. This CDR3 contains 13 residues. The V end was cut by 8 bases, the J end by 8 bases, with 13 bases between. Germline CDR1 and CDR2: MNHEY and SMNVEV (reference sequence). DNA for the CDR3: TGTGCCAGCTGCGGAGGGAGGGATTCACCCCTCCACTTT. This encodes CASCGGRDSPLHF.

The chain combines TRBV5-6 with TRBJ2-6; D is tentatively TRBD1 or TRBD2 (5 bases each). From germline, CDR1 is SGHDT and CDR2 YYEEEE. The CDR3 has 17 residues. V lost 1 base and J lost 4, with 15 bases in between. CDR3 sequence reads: CASSLWDQGTGANVLTF. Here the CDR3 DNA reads TGTGCCAGCAGCTTGTGGGACCAGGGCACCGGGGCCAACGTCCTGACTTTC.

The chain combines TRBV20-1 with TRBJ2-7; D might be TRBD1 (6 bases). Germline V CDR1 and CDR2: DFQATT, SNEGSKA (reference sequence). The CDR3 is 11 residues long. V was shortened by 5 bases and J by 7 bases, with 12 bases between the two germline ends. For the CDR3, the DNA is TGCAGTGCTGTTGCCCAGGGGGAGCAGTACTTC. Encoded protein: CSAVAQGEQYF.

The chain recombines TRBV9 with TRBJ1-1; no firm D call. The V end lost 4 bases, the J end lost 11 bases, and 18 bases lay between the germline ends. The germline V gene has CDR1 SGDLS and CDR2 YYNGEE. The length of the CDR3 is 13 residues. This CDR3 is CASSRLVAEAAFF. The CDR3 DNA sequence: TGTGCCAGCAGCCGGCTAGTGGCTGAAGCGGCTTTCTTT.

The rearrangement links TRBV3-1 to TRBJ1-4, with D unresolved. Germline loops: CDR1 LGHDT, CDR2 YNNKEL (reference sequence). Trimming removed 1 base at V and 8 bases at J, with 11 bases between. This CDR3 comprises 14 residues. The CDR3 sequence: CASSQGPASEKLFF. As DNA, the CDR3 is TGTGCCAGCAGCCAAGGACCAGCAAGCGAAAAACTGTTTTTT.

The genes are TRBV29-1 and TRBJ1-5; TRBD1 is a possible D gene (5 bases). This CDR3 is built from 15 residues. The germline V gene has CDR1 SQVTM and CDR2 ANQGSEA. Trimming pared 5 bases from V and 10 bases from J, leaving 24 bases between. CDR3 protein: CSVRISGDPRSPQHF. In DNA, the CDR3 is TGCAGCGTTCGTATATCGGGGGACCCGAGATCACCCCAGCATTTT. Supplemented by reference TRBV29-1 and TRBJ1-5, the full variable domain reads SAVISQKPSRDICQRGTSLTIQCQVDSQVTMMFWYRQQPGQSLTLIATANQGSEATYESGFVIDKFPISRPNLTFSTLTVSNMSPEDSSIYLCSVRISGDPRSPQHFGDGTRLSIL.

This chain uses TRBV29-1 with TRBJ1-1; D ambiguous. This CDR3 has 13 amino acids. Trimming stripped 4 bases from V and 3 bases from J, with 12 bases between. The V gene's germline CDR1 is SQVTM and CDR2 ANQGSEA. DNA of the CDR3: TGCAGCGTTGTACGGGGTTTAGACACTGAAGCTTTCTTT. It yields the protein CSVVRGLDTEAFF.

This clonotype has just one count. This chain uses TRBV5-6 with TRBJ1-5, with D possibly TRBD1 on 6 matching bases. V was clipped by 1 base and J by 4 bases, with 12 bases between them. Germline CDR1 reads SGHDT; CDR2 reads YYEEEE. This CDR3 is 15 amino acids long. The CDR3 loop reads CASSLRGGNNQPQHF. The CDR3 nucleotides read TGTGCCAGCAGCTTGAGGGGGGGCAATAATCAGCCCCAGCATTTT.

The CDR3 DNA sequence: TGCGCCAGCAGCACGGGGACAGGGCGGAACACTGAAGCTTTCTTT. This translates into CASSTGTGRNTEAFF. The rearrangement joins TRBV5-1 to TRBJ1-1; 9 nucleotides align to TRBD1. Germline V gene sequence: CDR1 SGHRS, CDR2 YFSETQ. CDR3 length: 15 residues. After removal of 4 bases from V and 1 base from J, the junction contained 5 bases not matched to a gene.

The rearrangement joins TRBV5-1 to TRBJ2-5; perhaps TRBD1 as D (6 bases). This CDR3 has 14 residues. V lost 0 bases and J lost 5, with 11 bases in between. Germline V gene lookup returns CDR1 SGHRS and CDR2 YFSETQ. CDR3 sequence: CASSLAQGMETQYF. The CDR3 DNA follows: TGCGCCAGCAGCTTGGCGCAGGGGATGGAGACCCAGTACTTC.

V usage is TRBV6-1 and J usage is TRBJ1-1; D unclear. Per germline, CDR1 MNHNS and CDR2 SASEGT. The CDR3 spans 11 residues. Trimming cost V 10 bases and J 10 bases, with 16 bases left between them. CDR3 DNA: TGTGCCACCGGCGGGGTCCCCGGAGCTTTCTTT. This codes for CATGGVPGAFF.

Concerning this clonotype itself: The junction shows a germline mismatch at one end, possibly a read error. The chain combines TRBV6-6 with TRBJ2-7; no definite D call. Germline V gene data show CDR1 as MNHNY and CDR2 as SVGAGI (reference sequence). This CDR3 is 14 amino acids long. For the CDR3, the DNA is TGTGCCATCAGTTACCGGCGGAGCTCCTACGAGCAGTACTTC. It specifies CAISYRRSSYEQYF.

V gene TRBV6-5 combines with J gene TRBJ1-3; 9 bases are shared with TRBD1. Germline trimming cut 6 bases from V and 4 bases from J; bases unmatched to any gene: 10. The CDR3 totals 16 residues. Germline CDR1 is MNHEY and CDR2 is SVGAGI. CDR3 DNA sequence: TGTGCCAGCAGCTACACAGGGGGCATTGGAGGAAACACCATATATTTT. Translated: CASSYTGGIGGNTIYF.

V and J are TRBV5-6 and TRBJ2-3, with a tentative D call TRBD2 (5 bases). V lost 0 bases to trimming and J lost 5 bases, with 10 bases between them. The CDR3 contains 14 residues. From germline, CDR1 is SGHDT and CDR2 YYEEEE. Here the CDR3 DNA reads TGTGCCAGCAGCTTGGTGCTACTAGGAGATACGCAGTATTTT. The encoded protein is CASSLVLLGDTQYF.

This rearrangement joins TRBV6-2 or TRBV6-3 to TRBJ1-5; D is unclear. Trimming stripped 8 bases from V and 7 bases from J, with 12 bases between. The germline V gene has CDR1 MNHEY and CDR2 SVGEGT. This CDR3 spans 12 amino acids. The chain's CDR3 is CASHGESQPQHF. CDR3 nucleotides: TGTGCCAGCCATGGTGAGAGCCAGCCCCAGCATTTT.

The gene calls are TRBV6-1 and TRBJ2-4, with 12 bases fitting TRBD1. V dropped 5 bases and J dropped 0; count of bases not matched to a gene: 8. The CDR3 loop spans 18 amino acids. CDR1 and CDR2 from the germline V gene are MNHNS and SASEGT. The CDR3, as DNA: TGTGCCAGCAGTCCGGGACAGGGGGCACTCCTAGCCAAAAACATTCAGTACTTC. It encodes CASSPGQGALLAKNIQYF.

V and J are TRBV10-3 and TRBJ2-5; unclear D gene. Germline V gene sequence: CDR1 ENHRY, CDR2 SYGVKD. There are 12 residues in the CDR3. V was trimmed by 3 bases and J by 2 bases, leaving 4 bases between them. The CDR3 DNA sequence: TGTGCCATCAGTGACCGACAAGAGACCCAGTACTTC. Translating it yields CAISDRQETQYF.